This T cell receptor (beta chain) was sequenced in a study of molecular identifiers for immune sequencing clone quantification listed by TCRdb under 2018. Turning to the overall study: For a replicate experiment, the RNA from either 20,000 or 100,000 naive CD8 T cells was divided into five aliquots, and four of those aliquots went on to sequencing. This methods study benchmarked molecular-identifier clustering-based TCR repertoire sequencing (MIDCIRS) and TCR RNA copy counting, using CD8 T cells to do so.

This clonotype was detected many times. Its cognate antigen has yet to be identified. No base quality information exists; no much larger clone differs at one position. The receptor library was made with PCR. Data came from an Illumina HiSeq 4000. Bulk TCR libraries were made following a previously described method, with the TCR primers given in Table S5. Total RNA was purified with the Qiagen AllPrep DNA/RNA kit. Reads from multiple sequencing runs of the same library were pooled before analysis. For the original study's pipeline: Reads were retained only if the reads had an exact TCR constant sequence, and the retained reads were trimmed to 150 nt and grouped according to their 12-nt molecular barcodes. Reads inside each barcode group were sub-clustered using a 15% Levenshtein threshold, and a quality-weighted consensus sequence was constructed for each RNA molecule. Non-functional sequences were excluded, and lower-count sequences lying one edit away from another sequence were also excluded. Based on fitting two negative binomial distributions, any barcode sub-cluster with under 20% of the maximum read count was discarded. The public reads were reanalyzed by TCRdb: fastp trimming at Q25, MiXCR alignment, in-frame beta chains only. Records with the same CDR3 protein are collapsed into one entry carrying the most frequent genes and DNA. The V and J calls, along with clone size, are taken from TCRdb and not from the paper's own processing. This sample has just under 65,000 distinct CDR3 sequences in its table, and approximately 18% of those were observed once. About 1.5% of the sample is taken by the ten largest.

As encoded in the germline V gene, CDR1 is SGHRS while CDR2 is YFSETQ. There are 14 amino acids in the CDR3, from cysteine to phenylalanine inclusive. The read is trimmed to its CDR3 DNA, 42 bases read in frame from base 1. V is shortened by 4 bases, J by 1 base, and the region joining them spans 6 bases. Libraries of naive CD8 T cells were built from approximately 20,000 to 980,000 sorted cells, with 10%, 30% or 50% of the purified RNA used. Naive CD8 T cells were FACS-sorted as CD8+CD4-CCR7+CD45RA+ on a BD FACSAria II into RLT Plus buffer. Around 11 TCR copies' worth of Jurkat RNA were spiked into roughly 20,000-1,000,000 naive CD8 T cell samples to test detection sensitivity. CD8 T cells were enriched using RosetteSep CD8+ T Cell Enrichment Cocktail and Ficoll-Paque, and the enriched cells then underwent ACK red cell lysis. General conclusions and limits of the study: A single cell's worth of spiked-in Jurkat TCR RNA was reported detectable even among approximately 930,000 naive CD8 T cells. Without barcode sub-clustering, chimeric consensus sequences inflated TCR diversity; chimeras reached as high as 47%. In CMV-specific effector cells, over 97% of molecules were held by clones above 20 RNA copies, whereas under 1% of molecules were held by such clones in naive cells. Naive libraries contained spiked-in Jurkat TCR RNA (10 copies' worth), which is not part of the donor repertoire. Modeling indicated around 2.7 TCR RNA copies recovered per cell, compared with around 11 by digital PCR, which implies a capture efficiency of approximately 31%. The sizes of highly expanded clones could end up underestimated when identical TCR molecules share a barcode.

The chain joins TRBV5-1 to TRBJ2-6; no D gene can be assigned with confidence. Sequencing was carried out using naive CD8+ T cells from blood, with Jurkat cell RNA spiked in. The cell subset or site label on this specimen signifies: FACS-sorted CD8+CD4-CCR7+CD45RA+ naive T cells. This TCR was sampled from a human donor in good health. Some libraries in this study had Jurkat cell RNA spiked in. The CDR3 amino acid sequence is: CASSRWSGANVLTF. The nucleotides read TGCGCCAGCAGCCGATGGTCTGGGGCCAACGTCCTGACTTTC.